This T cell receptor beta chain was retrieved from a study of lymphopenia after photon versus proton radiotherapy. The study, taken as a whole, reports: In patients who died, overall survival fell as post-nadir TCR diversity dropped more. Post-nadir diversity loss with photons came from oligoclonal expansion, particularly CD8+ Temra cells.

Generated by immunoSEQ multiplex PCR, the TCRdb table keeps only in-frame clones and is missing some. This table has around 26,000 clones, 81% appearing once. The germline V gene encodes CDR1 SGHNT and CDR2 YYREEE (reference sequence). The length of the CDR3 is 16 residues. About this clone itself: The target antigen is unknown. A junction boundary mismatches the germline segment, possibly from a read error.

This sequence joins TRBV5-4 and TRBJ2-7, with TRBD1 matching over 7 bases. This clonotype originated in a man in his fifties or sixties with gastric cancer. Sequenced material: peripheral blood, taken from a patient treated with photon-based radiotherapy. Here the CDR3 DNA reads TGCGCCAGCAGCCAATTTCGGGACAGCTACTCCTACGAGCAGTACTTC. Translated: CASSQFRDSYSYEQYF.